The 5 T cell receptor beta chains below come from one sample, sequenced in a study of blood T cell repertoires in COVID-19. Sequenced by immunoSEQ multiplex PCR; TCRdb stores in-frame clones only, minus some. The sample yields 200,000 to 250,000 clones, 75% to 85% seen once. Sequencing was done on a sample of peripheral blood. The receptors stem from a woman younger than 45 with COVID-19, enrolled during active disease.

The genes are TRBV7-9 and TRBJ1-5; a weak D match, TRBD1 (5 bases). The CDR3 is 14 residues long. V was trimmed by 5 bases and J by 5 bases, leaving 13 bases between them. Looked up from germline, CDR1 is SEHNR and CDR2 is FQNEAQ (reference sequence). The CDR3 spells CASSPAREYQPQHF. The CDR3, as DNA: TGTGCCAGCAGCCCCGCCAGGGAATATCAGCCCCAGCATTTT.

V is TRBV7-2 and J is TRBJ1-1; 8 bases are shared with TRBD1. Germline CDR1 reads SGHTA; CDR2 reads FQGNSA. V shed 0 bases, J shed 3 bases, and the junction held 3 bases outside the gene matches. The CDR3 is 15 residues long. CDR3 amino acids: CASSLAQGAYTEAFF. In DNA form, the CDR3 reads TGTGCCAGCAGCTTAGCCCAGGGGGCTTACACTGAAGCTTTCTTT. The entire variable domain, with the rest obtained from reference TRBV7-2 and TRBJ1-1, is as follows: GAGVSQSPSNKVTEKGKDVELRCDPISGHTALYWYRQSLGQGLEFLIYFQGNSAPDKSGLPSDRFSAERTGGSVSTLTIQRTQQEDSAVYLCASSLAQGAYTEAFFGQGTRLTVV.

The table lists this clone with a few counts. J is TRBJ2-1 and V is TRBV5-4; D is unresolved. From germline, CDR1 is SGHNT and CDR2 YYREEE (reference sequence). This CDR3 spans 13 amino acids. V lost 4 bases to trimming and J lost 5 bases, with 10 bases between them. CDR3 sequence reads: CASSPAVNNEQFF. CDR3 coding DNA: TGTGCCAGCAGCCCTGCAGTTAACAATGAGCAGTTCTTC.

This sequence joins TRBV6-5 and TRBJ2-7; D is unresolved. Germline CDR1 MNHEY, CDR2 SVGAGI. Trimming removed 8 bases from V and 6 bases from J, with 14 bases in between. The CDR3 extends over 12 amino acids. The CDR3 DNA sequence: TGTGCCAGCTTAGAACTCCCTTTCGAGCAGTACTTC. Translated: CASLELPFEQYF.

In its sample, this clone was seen a few times. This chain connects TRBV6-5 to TRBJ1-1; 8 bases align to TRBD1. V was clipped by 6 bases and J by 2 bases; unmatched bases: 8. Per the germline V gene, CDR1 is MNHEY and CDR2 is SVGAGI. This CDR3 spans 15 amino acids. CDR3 sequence (DNA): TGTGCCAGCAGCACAGGGGGGATTTCCAACACTGAAGCTTTCTTT. Encoded protein: CASSTGGISNTEAFF.